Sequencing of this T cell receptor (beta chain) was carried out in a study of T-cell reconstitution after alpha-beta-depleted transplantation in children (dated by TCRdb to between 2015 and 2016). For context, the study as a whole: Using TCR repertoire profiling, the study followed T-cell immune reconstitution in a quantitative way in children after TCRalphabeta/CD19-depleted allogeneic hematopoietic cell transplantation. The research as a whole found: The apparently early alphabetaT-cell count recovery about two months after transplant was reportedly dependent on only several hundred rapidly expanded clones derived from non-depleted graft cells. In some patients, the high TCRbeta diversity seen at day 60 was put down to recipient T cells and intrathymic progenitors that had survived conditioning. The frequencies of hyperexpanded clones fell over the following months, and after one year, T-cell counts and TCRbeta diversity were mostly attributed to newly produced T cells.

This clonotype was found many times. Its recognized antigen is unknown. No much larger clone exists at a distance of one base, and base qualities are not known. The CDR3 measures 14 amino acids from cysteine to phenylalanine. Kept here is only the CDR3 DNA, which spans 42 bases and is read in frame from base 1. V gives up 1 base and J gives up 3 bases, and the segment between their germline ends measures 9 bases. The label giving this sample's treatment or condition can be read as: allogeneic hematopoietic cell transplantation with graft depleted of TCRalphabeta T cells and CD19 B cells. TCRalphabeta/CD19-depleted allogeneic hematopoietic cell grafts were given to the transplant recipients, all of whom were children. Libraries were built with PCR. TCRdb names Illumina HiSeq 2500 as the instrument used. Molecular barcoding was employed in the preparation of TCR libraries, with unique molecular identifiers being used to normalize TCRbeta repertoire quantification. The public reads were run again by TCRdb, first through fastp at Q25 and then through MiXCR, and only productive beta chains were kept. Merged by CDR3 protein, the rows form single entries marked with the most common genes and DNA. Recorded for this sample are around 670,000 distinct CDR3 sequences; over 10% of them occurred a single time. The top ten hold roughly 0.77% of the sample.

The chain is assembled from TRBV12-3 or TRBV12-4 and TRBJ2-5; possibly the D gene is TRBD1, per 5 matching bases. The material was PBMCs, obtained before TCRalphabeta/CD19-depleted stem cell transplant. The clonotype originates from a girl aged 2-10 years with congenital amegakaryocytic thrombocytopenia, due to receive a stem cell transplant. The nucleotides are TGTGCCAGCAGTTTAGAGGACATCGAAGAGACCCAGTACTTC. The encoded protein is CASSLEDIEETQYF.